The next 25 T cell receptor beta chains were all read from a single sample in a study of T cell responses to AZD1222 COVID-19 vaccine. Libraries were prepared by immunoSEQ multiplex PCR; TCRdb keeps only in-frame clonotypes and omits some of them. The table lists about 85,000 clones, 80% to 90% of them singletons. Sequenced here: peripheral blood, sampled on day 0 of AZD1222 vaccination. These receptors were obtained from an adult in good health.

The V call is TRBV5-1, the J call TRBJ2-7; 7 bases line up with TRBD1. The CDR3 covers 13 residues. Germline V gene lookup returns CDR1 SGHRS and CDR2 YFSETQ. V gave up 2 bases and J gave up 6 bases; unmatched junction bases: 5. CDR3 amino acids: CASSLGQEREQYF. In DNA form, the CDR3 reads TGCGCCAGCAGCTTAGGACAGGAACGCGAGCAGTACTTC.

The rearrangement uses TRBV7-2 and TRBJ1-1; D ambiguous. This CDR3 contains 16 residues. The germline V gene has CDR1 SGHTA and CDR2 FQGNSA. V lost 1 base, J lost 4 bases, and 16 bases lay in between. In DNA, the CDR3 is TGTGCCAGCAGCTTAGTTCCTGCGGCAGGAGCCACTGAAGCTTTCTTT. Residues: CASSLVPAAGATEAFF. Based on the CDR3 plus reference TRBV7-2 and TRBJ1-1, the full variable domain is GAGVSQSPSNKVTEKGKDVELRCDPISGHTALYWYRQSLGQGLEFLIYFQGNSAPDKSGLPSDRFSAERTGGSVSTLTIQRTQQEDSAVYLCASSLVPAAGATEAFFGQGTRLTVV.

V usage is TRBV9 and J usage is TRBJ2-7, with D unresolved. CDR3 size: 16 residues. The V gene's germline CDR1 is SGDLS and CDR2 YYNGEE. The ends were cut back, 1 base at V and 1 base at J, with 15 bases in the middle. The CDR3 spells CASSVRPALESYEQYF. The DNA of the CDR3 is TGTGCCAGCAGCGTAAGACCCGCACTGGAATCCTACGAGCAGTACTTC.

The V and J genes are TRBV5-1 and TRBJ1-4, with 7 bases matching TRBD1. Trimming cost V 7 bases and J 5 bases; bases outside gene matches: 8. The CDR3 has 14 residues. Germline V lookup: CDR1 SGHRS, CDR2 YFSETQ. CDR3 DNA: TGCGCCAGCTGCCGGACAGGAAAGAATGAAAAACTGTTTTTT. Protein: CASCRTGKNEKLFF.

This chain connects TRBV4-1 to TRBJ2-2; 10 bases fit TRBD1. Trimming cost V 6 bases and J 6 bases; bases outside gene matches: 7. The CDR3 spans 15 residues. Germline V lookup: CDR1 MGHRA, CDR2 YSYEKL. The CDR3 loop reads CASRQGQGSSGELFF. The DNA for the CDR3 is TGCGCCAGCAGACAGGGACAGGGGTCATCCGGGGAGCTGTTTTTT.

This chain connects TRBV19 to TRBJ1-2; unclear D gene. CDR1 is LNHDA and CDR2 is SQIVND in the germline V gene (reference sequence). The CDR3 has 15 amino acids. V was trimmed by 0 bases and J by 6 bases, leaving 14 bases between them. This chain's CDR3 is CASSIEAKVLDGYTF. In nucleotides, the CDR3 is TGTGCCAGTAGTATAGAAGCCAAGGTCTTGGATGGCTACACCTTC.

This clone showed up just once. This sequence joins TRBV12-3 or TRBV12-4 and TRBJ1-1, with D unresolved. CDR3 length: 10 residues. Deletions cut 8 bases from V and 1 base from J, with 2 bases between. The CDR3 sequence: CASRNTEAFF. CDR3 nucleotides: TGTGCCAGCCGGAACACTGAAGCTTTCTTT.

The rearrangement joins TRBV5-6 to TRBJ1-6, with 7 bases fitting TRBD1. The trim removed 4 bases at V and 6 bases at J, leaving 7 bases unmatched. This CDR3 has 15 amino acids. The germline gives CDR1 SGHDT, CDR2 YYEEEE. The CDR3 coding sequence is TGTGCCAGCAGCCCGCTGGACAGGACTAATTCACCCCTCCACTTT. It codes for CASSPLDRTNSPLHF.

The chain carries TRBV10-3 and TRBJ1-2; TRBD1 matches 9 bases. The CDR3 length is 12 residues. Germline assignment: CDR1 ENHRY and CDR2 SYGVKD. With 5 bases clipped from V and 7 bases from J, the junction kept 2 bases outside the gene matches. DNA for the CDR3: TGTGCCATCAGTTGGGACAGGGTTGGCTACACCTTC. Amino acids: CAISWDRVGYTF.

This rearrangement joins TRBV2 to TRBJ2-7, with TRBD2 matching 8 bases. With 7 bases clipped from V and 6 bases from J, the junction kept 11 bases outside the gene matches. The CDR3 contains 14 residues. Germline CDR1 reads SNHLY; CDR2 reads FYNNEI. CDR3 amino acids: CASTAIAGLIEQYF. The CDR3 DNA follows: TGTGCCAGCACTGCGATAGCGGGATTGATCGAGCAGTACTTC.

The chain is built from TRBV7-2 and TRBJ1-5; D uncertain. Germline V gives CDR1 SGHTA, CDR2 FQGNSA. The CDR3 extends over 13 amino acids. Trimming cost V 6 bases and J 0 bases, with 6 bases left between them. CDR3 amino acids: CASSSDSNQPQHF. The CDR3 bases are TGTGCCAGCAGTTCAGATAGCAATCAGCCCCAGCATTTT. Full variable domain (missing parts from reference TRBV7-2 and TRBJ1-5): GAGVSQSPSNKVTEKGKDVELRCDPISGHTALYWYRQSLGQGLEFLIYFQGNSAPDKSGLPSDRFSAERTGGSVSTLTIQRTQQEDSAVYLCASSSDSNQPQHFGDGTRLSIL.

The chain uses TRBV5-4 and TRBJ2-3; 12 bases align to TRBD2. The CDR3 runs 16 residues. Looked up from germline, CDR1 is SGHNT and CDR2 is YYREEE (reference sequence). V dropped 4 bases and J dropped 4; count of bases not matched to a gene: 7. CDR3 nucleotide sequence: TGTGCCAGCAGCGAAGCGCTAGCGGGAGGGTCAGATACGCAGTATTTT. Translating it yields CASSEALAGGSDTQYF.

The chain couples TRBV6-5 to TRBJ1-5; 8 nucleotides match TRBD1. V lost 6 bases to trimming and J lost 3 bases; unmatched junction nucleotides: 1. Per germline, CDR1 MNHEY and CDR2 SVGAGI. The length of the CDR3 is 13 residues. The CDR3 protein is CASRGQDNQPQHF. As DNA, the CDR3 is TGTGCCAGCAGGGGACAGGACAATCAGCCCCAGCATTTT.

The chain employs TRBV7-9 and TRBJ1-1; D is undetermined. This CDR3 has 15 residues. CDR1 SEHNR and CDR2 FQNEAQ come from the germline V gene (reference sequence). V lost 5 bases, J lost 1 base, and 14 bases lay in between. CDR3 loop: CASSPRAWRNTEAFF. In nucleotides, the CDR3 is TGTGCCAGCAGCCCGAGGGCGTGGAGGAACACTGAAGCTTTCTTT.

The CDR3 region has the DNA TGTGCCAGCAGCTTAAGCAGGGGGTTCTATGGCTACACCTTC. It translates to CASSLSRGFYGYTF. This chain uses TRBV7-9 with TRBJ1-2; 7 nucleotides line up with TRBD1. The trim removed 2 bases at V and 4 bases at J, leaving 4 bases unmatched. Looked up from germline, CDR1 is SEHNR and CDR2 is FQNEAQ (reference sequence). This CDR3 region has 14 residues.

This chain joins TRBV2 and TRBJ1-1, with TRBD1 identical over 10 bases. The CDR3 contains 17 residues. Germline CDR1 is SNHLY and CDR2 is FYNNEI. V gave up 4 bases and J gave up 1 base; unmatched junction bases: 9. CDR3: CASSVTSRDRGNTEAFF. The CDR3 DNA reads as TGTGCCAGCAGTGTAACATCCCGGGACAGGGGGAACACTGAAGCTTTCTTT. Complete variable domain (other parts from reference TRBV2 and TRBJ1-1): EPEVTQTPSHQVTQMGQEVILRCVPISNHLYFYWYRQILGQKVEFLVSFYNNEISEKSEIFDDQFSVERPDGSNFTLKIRSTKLEDSAMYFCASSVTSRDRGNTEAFFGQGTRLTVV.

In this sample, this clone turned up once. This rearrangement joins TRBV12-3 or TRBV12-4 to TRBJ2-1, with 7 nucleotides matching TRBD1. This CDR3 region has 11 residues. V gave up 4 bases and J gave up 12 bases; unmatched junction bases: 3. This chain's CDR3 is CASSSGQLQFF. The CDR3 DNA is TGTGCCAGCAGTTCGGGACAGCTGCAGTTCTTC.

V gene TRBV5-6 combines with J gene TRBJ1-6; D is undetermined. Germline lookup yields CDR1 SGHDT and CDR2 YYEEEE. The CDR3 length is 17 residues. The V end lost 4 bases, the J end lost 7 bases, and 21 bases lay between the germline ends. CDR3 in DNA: TGTGCCAGCAGCCGAAGGGATAGTGTAAGGGTGAATTCACCCCTCCACTTT. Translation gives CASSRRDSVRVNSPLHF.

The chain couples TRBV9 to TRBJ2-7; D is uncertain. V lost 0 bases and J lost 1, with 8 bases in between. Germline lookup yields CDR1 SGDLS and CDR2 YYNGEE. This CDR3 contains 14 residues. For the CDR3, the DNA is TGTGCCAGCAGCGTAGGGTCAGGTTCCTACGAGCAGTACTTC. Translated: CASSVGSGSYEQYF.

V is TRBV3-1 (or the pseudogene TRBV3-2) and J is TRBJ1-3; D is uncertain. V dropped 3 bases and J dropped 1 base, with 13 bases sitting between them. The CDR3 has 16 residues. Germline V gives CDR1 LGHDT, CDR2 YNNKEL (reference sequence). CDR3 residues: CASSQRTSLSGNTIYF. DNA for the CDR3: TGTGCCAGCAGCCAGCGGACCTCCTTGTCTGGAAACACCATATATTTT.

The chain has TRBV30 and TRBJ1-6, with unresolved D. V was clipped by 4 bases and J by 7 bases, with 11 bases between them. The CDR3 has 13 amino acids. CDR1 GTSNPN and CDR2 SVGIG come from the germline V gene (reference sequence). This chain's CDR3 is CAWTSRGNSPLHF. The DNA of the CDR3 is TGTGCCTGGACTTCCCGGGGAAATTCACCCCTCCACTTT.

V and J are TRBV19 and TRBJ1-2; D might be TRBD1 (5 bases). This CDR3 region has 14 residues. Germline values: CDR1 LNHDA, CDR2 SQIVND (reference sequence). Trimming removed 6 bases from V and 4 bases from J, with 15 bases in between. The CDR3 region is CASRKTRGSYGYTF. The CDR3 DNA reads TGTGCCAGTAGAAAAACCCGGGGCTCCTATGGCTACACCTTC. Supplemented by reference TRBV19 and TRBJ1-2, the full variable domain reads DGGITQSPKYLFRKEGQNVTLSCEQNLNHDAMYWYRQDPGQGLRLIYYSQIVNDFQKGDIAEGYSVSREKKESFPLTVTSAQKNPTAFYLCASRKTRGSYGYTFGSGTRLTVV.

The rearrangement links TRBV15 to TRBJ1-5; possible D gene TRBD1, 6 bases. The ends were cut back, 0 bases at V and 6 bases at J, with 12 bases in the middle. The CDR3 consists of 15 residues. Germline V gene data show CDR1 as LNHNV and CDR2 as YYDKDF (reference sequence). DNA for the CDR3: TGTGCCACCAGCAGAGATCAGGGGCCGGGTCAGCCCCAGCATTTT. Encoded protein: CATSRDQGPGQPQHF.

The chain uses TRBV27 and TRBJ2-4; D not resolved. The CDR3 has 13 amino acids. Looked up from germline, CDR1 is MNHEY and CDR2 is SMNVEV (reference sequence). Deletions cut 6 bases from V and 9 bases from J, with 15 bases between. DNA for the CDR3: TGTGCCAGCAGCCGAGTCCTAAATACCATTCAGTACTTC. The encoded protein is CASSRVLNTIQYF.

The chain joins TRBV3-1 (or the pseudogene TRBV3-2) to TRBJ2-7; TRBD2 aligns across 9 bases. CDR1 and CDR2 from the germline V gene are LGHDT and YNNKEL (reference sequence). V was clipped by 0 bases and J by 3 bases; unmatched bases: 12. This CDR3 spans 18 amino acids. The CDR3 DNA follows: TGTGCCAGCAGCCAAGAAGGGGGGTTTAGCGGGAGAGGCTACGAGCAGTACTTC. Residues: CASSQEGGFSGRGYEQYF.